Described below is a single T cell receptor beta chain sequence and its context. This clonotype was counted only a few times. The antigen it binds to is not known. Within one base of it there is no much larger clone, and no base qualities were kept. The sample originates from a study of identical twins (dated by TCRdb to 2016 to 2017). A note on the overall study: To test whether fetal clonotypes persist, the study used deep sequencing on TCR alpha and beta repertoires from monozygotic twins, unrelated adults of various ages, and cord blood. To rule out contamination, the twin experiments were replicated at different times with different library preparation protocols.

All donors were healthy Caucasians. Three pairs of female monozygotic twins, all aged roughly 18 to 30 years, were included in the twin cohort. Peripheral blood mononuclear cells were the source from which RNA for the TCR libraries was isolated. From the cysteine up to the phenylalanine, the CDR3 has a length of 15 residues. The DNA shown is the 45-base CDR3, in frame from base 1. The germline V end is reduced by 0 bases and the J end by 15 bases; junction bases left unmatched: 10. Based on the germline V gene, the CDR1 and CDR2 sequences are LGHNA and YNFKEQ. The library was made by 5' RACE. Reads for this sample came from an Illumina HiSeq 2000. A universal primer binding site was added through template switching, and the final cDNA carried a unique molecular identifier so that TCR cDNA molecules could be counted accurately. First-strand cDNA for TCR alpha and beta chains was synthesized from specific primers in the conserved constant-segment region. To control for contamination, every cDNA library was double barcoded, receiving both a SMART-Mk sample barcode and Illumina barcodes. TruSeq adapter sequences, together with Illumina sample barcodes, were added in two successive PCR steps. The Illumina HiSeq platform was used with custom primers to sequence TCR alpha and beta cDNA libraries. In the source study's methods: Raw reads were processed with MiGEC to extract unique molecular identifiers, and MiXCR was used to determine CDR3 positions. For each individual, recombination models were inferred using an EM algorithm with the repgenHMM and IGoR tools. The analysis of shared clonotypes was done with the tcR package in R, with sharing normalized by the product of cloneset sizes. Out-of-frame nonproductive sequences were analyzed to study raw recombination free of thymic and clonal selection effects. TCRdb took the public reads, trimmed them with fastp at Q25, ran MiXCR for clone calling and kept in-frame beta chains. Each CDR3 protein gets just one entry, which takes the most common genes and DNA from the rows behind it. None of the V and J calls come from the authors' own analysis; TCRdb made them. The sample profile shows 600,000 to 700,000 distinct CDR3 sequences; approximately 22% of them were found once. The ten biggest clones cover 4% to 4.5% of the sample.

The paper as a whole reports these results and caveats: Abundant cord blood beta clonotypes had fewer insertions, young adult naive repertoires showed a similar but weaker trend, and memory repertoires showed no such trend. Zero-insertion analyses could be partly confounded by invariant T cells such as MAIT and iNKT, although diverse VJ usage argued against such confounding for most clonotypes. Recombination models systematically underestimated out-of-frame TCR alpha sharing in monozygotic twins but agreed with sharing between unrelated individuals. Compared with coincidental sharing between unrelated individuals, out-of-frame TCR alpha sequences shared between twins had an excess of sequences with low generation probability. A weaker excess of twin sharing was found in beta out-of-frame sequences because the signal-to-noise ratio was lowered by fewer shared sequences. Because the same donors could not be followed over many years, the conclusions relied on cross-sectional statistical analysis.

These same records also appear under a second study, on T cells expressing NK-cell markers. In that second paper, the authors write: Under ten donors provided sorted CD3+CD56+NKG2C+, CD3+CD56+NKG2C- and CD3+CD56-NKG2C+ T-cell subsets, whose TCR beta-chain repertoires were profiled. Among the eight sequenced donors, only one was HCMV-seronegative, while the other seven were HCMV-seropositive. To restrict sorting to alphabetaTCR-expressing T cells, an anti-gammadeltaTCR antibody was added in several experiments. In six donors, the dominant CD3+CD56+NKG2C+ clonotypes ranked among the top 10 CD8+ clonotypes, making up about 1.0-8% of CD8+ T cells. Those dominant clonotypes were again the most abundant among CD3+CD56-NKG2C+ cells in a handful of donors, at about 25-65%. It remained unclear whether the expanded NKG2C-expressing T cell clones were specific for HCMV antigens. The study sequenced eight donors, all healthy volunteers chosen at random: three men and five women. To determine HCMV serostatus, a commercial ELISA kit was used to detect HCMV-specific IgG in serum. Bulk peripheral blood T-cell repertoires were additionally sequenced from unsorted PBMC for over 5 donors. MIGEC handled demultiplexing of the reads and grouping by UMI, while MiTCR was used to assemble and quantify clonotypes. Only TCR cDNA sequences supported by at least two reads were kept to exclude erroneous sequences. The tcR package was used for downstream repertoire analysis, and clonotypes were matched between fractions using CDR3 nucleotide sequence together with V segment. VDJmatch was used to annotate antigen specificity against VDJdb, with one amino acid substitution in CDR3 permitted.

This sequence uses TRBV4-2 and TRBJ2-1; TRBD2 matches 11 bases in the middle. The TCR originated in a woman aged 18-30 years in good health. Sequencing was done on a sample of PBMCs. The CDR3 sequence is CASSQDRGTSGPGFF. The nucleotide sequence is TGTGCCAGCAGCCAAGATCGAGGGACTAGCGGCCCGGGGTTCTTC.